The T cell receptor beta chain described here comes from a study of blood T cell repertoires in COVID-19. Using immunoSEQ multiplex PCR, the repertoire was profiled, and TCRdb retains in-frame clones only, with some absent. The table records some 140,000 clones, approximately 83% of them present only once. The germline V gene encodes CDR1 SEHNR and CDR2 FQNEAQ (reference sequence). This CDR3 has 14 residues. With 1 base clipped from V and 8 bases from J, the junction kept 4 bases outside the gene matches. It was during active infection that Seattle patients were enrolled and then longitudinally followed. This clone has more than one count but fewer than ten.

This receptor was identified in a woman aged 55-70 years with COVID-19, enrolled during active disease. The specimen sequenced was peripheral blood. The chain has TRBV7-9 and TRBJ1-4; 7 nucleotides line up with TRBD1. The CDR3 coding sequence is TGTGCCAGCAGCTTAGGGACAGGAGGGGAAAAACTGTTTTTT. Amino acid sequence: CASSLGTGGEKLFF. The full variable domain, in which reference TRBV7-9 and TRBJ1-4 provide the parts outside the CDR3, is DTGVSQNPRHKITKRGQNVTFRCDPISEHNRLYWYRQTLGQGPEFLTYFQNEAQLEKSRLLSDRFSAERPKGSFSTLEIQRTEQGDSAMYLCASSLGTGGEKLFFGSGTQLSVL.